This T cell receptor (beta chain) was sequenced during a study of T cells in Graves' hyperthyroidism and ophthalmopathy (dated by TCRdb to the late 2010s). About the study as a whole: To identify distinguishing TCR V-J signatures, a discovery cohort of some 99 patients was used, comprising 40 to 45 with Graves' ophthalmopathy and around 57 with stable Graves' hyperthyroidism. Thyroid tissue and blood T-cell repertoires from several Graves' hyperthyroidism patients were also compared in the study. After blood sampling, hyperthyroidism patients were treated with methimazole at a starting dose of 30 mg daily, and ophthalmopathy patients were treated with high-dose intravenous methylprednisolone. The 100 discovery patients were divided at random into training and test sets in a 7:3 ratio. Prospective prediction of ophthalmopathy was tested in an independent validation cohort consisting of 18 to 20 hyperthyroidism patients and approximately 16 patients who later progressed to ophthalmopathy. The paper describes TCR Vbeta CDR3 sequencing of 135 peripheral blood samples, made up of about 41 ophthalmopathy patients, 70 to 75 hyperthyroidism patients and roughly 17 progressor patients. General conclusions and limits of the study: Ophthalmopathy was separated from stable hyperthyroidism by a 13 V-J signature model, with around 90% sensitivity and roughly 81% specificity obtained in cross-validation and 80%/75% obtained in testing. Most expanded thyroid clonotypes (frequency above 0.001) were also detected in blood, suggesting blood repertoires may reflect thyroid immune responses. Sample size was not statistically predetermined, and blinding of investigators to group allocation was not performed. In validation, the model predicted progression to ophthalmopathy a median of about 6 months before onset, with approximately 70% sensitivity and roughly 79% specificity.

Amplification of TCR beta CDR3 regions was carried out from RNA transcripts. For the first round of RT-PCR on the TCR CDR3, the HTBI primer set was used together with the Qiagen OneStep RT-PCR kit. A second multiplex PCR round built the libraries, followed by size selection and purification. Paired-end sequencing of the libraries was performed with 100 bp reads on an Illumina HiSeq2000. Regarding the original processing steps: Raw data were processed with SOAPnuke, discarding reads with adapters, uncalled bases, mean Phred below 15, or no exact constant-primer or identifier match. COPE v1.2.5 was used to merge high-quality paired reads, and clonotypes were defined as unique nucleotide sequences. MiTCR v1.1 was used to align clonotypes to the IMGT TRBV, TRBD and TRBJ reference segments. The analysis included only V-J combinations with a frequency above 0.0001, which together covered around 99% of the repertoires. The TCS score was defined as the ratio of F50 (clonal expansion) to E x V (chaos), calculated using BLOSUM62-based TCRdist between CDR3 peptides within each V-J. Welch's t-statistics and random forest reduced roughly 540 V-J features to 13, which were used in a naive Bayes classifier (R e1071). The Morisita-Horn index was used to measure how similar the thyroid and blood repertoires were. TCRdb reran the public reads through fastp at Q25 and MiXCR, keeping productive beta chains. Rows are combined by CDR3 protein, so each entry shows the most common genes and DNA. Clone size and V and J calls follow TCRdb, not the original study. A total of 500,000 to 750,000 distinct CDR3 sequences appear in this sample, about 45% of them only once. About 8.3% of the sample lies in the top ten.

The CDR3, cysteine through phenylalanine, is 12 amino acids long. The retained sequence is limited to the CDR3, 36 bases, with the frame set at the first base. The germline V gene supplies CDR1 SQVTM and CDR2 ANQGSEA. V is clipped by 8 bases and J by 0 bases, and the sequence between their germline boundaries is 10 bases long. As to this clonotype: No antigen is known for it. Base qualities are not at hand, and no much larger clone is one base apart.

Stable Graves' hyperthyroidism was defined as no progression to ophthalmopathy during 18 months of follow-up. Hyperthyroidism patients were newly diagnosed, had a disease duration of under 2 months, and were aged 18 to 65 years. The study excluded patients with uncontrolled infections, other autoimmune diseases, pregnancy or lactation. Diagnoses were based on clinical symptoms, serum thyroxine and TRAb, thyroid ultrasound and orbital computed tomography. Trizol reagent was used to extract total RNA, and RNA quality was then checked on an Agilent 2100 Bioanalyzer. The sequence is built from TRBV29-1 and TRBJ1-1, with no D gene named confidently. Sequencing was done on a sample of peripheral blood or thyroid tissue (not recorded which). The clonotype originates from a woman aged 18-29 years with Graves' hyperthyroidism. The DNA sequence is TGCAGCTTATCACAGATGAACACTGAAGCTTTCTTT. Its protein product is CSLSQMNTEAFF.